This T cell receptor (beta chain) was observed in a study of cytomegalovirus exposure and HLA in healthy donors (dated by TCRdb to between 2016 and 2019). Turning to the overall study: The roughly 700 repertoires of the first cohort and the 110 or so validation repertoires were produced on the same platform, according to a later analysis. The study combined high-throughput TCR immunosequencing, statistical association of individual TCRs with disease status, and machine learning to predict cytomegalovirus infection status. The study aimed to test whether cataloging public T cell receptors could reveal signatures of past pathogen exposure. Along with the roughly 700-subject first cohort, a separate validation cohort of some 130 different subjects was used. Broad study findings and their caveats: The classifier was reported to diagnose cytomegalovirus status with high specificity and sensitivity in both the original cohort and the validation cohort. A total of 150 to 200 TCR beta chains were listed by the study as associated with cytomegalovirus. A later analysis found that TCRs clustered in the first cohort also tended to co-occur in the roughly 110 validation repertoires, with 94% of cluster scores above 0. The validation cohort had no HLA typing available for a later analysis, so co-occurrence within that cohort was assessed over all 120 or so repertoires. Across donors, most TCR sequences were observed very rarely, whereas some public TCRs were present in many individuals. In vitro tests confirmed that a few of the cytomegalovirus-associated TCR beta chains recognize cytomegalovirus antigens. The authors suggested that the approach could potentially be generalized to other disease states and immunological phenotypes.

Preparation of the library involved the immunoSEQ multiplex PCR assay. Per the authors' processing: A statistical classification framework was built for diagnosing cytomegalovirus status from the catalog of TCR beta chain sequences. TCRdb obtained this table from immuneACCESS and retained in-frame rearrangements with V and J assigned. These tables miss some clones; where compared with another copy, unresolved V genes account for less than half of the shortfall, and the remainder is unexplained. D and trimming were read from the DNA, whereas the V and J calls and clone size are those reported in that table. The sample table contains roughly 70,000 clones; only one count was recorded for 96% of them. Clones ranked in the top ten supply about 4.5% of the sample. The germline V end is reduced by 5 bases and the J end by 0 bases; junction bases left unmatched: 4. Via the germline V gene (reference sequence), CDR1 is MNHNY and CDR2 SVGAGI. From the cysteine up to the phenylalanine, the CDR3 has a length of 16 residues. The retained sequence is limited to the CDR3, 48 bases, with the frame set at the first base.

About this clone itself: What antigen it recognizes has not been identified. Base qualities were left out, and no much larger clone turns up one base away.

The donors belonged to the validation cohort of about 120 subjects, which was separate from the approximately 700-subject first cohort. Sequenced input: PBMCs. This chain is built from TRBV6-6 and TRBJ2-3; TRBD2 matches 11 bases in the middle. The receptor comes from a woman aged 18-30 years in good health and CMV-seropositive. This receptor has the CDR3 CASSTPSGRSTDTQYF. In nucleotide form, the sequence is TGTGCCAGCAGTACCCCTAGCGGGAGGAGCACAGATACGCAGTATTTT.